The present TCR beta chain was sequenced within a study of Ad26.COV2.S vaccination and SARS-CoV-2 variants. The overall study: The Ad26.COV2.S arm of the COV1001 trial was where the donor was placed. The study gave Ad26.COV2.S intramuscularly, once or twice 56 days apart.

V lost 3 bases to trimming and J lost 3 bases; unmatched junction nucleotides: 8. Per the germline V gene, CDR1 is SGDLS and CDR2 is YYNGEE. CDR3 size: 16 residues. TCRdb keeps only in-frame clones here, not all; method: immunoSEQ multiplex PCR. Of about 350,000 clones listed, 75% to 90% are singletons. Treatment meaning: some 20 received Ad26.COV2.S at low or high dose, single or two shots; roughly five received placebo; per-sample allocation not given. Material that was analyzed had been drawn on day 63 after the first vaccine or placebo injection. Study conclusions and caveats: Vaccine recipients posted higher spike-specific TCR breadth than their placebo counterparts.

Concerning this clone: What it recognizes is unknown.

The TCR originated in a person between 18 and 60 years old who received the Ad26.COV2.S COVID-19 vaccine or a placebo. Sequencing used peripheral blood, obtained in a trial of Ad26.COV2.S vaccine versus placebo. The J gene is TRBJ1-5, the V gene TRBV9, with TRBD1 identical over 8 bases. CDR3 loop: CASSEGGQAFNQPQHF. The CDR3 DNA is TGTGCCAGCAGCGAGGGGGGACAGGCCTTCAATCAGCCCCAGCATTTT.